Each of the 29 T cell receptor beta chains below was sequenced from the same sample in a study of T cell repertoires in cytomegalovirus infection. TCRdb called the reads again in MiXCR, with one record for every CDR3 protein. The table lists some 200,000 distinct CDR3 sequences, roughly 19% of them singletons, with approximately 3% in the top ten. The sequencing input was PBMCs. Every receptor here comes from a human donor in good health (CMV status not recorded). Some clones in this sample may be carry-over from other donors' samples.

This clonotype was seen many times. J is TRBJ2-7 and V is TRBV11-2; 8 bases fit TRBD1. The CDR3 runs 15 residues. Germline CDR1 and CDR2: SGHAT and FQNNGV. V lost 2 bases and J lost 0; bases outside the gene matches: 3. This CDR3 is CASSLMTGASYEQYF. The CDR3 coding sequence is TGTGCCAGCAGCTTAATGACAGGGGCCTCCTACGAGCAGTACTTC.

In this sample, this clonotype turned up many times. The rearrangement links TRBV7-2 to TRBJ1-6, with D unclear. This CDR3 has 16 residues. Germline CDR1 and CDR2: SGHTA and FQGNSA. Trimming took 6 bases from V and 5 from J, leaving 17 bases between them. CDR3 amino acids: CASRLLGGNNNSPLHF. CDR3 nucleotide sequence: TGTGCCAGCAGATTACTGGGCGGAAACAATAATTCACCCCTCCACTTT.

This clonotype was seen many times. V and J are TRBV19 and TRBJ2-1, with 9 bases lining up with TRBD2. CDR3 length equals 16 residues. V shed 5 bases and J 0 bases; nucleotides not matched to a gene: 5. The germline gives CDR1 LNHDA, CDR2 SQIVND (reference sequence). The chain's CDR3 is CASSDRRGGSYNEQFF. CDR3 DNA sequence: TGTGCCAGTAGTGATAGGCGGGGGGGCTCCTACAATGAGCAGTTCTTC.

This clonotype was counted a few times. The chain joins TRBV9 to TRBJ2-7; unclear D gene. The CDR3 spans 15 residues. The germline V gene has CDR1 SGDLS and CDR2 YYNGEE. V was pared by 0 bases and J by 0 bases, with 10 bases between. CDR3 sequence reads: CASSVGHQSSYEQYF. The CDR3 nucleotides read TGTGCCAGCAGCGTAGGACACCAGAGCTCCTACGAGCAGTACTTC.

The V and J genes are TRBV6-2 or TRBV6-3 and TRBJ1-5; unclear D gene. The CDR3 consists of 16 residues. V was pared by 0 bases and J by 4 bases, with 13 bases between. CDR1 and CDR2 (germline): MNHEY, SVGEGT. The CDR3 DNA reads TGTGCCAGCAGTTACTCGAGGCCCCCGGGGAATCAGCCCCAGCATTTT. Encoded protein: CASSYSRPPGNQPQHF.

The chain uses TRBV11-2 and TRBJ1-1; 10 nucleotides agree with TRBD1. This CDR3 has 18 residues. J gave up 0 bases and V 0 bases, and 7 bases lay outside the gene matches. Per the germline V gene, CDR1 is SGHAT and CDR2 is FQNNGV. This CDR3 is CASSLDARDRGMNTEAFF. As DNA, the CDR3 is TGTGCCAGCAGCTTAGATGCGCGGGACAGGGGAATGAACACTGAAGCTTTCTTT.

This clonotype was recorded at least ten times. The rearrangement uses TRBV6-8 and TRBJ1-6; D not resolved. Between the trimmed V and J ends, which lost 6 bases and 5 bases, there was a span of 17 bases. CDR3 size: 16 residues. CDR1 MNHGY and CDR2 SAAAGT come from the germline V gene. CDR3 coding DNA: TGTGCCAGCAGCCCGCGACAAGGGATTCATAATTCACCCCTCCACTTT. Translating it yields CASSPRQGIHNSPLHF.

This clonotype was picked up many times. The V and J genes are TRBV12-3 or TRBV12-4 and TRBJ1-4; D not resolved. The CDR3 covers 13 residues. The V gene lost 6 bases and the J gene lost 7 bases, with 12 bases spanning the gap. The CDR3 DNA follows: TGTGCCAGCAGCACCTTCCGGGGTGAAAAACTGTTTTTT. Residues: CASSTFRGEKLFF.

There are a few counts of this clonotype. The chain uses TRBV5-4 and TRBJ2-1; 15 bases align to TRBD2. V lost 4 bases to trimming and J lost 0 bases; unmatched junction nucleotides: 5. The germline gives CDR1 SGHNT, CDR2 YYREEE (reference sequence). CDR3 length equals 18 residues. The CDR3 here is CASSTGLAGGGSYNEQFF. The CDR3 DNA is TGTGCCAGCAGCACCGGACTAGCGGGAGGGGGCTCCTACAATGAGCAGTTCTTC.

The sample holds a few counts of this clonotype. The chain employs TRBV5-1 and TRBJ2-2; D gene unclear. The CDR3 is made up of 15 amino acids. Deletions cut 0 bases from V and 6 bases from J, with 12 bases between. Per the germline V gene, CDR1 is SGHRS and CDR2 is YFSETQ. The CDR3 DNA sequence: TGCGCCAGCAGCTTGGAAGGAACAGTAGCCGGGGAGCTGTTTTTT. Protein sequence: CASSLEGTVAGELFF. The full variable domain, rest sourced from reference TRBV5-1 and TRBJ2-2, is KAGVTQTPRYLIKTRGQQVTLSCSPISGHRSVSWYQQTPGQGLQFLFEYFSETQRNKGNFPGRFSGRQFSNSRSEMNVSTLELGDSALYLCASSLEGTVAGELFFGEGSRLTVL.

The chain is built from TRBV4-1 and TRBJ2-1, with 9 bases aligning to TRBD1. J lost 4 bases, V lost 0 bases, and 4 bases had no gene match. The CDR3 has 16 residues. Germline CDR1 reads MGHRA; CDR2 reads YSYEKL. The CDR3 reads CASSQDWTGVYNEQFF. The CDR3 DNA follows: TGCGCCAGCAGCCAAGATTGGACAGGGGTATACAATGAGCAGTTCTTC.

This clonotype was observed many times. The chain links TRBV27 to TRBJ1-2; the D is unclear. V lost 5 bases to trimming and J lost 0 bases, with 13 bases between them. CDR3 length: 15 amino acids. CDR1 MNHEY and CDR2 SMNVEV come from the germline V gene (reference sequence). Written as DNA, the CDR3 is TGTGCCAGCAGTCCATCCGGCCAGACTAACTATGGCTACACCTTC. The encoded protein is CASSPSGQTNYGYTF.

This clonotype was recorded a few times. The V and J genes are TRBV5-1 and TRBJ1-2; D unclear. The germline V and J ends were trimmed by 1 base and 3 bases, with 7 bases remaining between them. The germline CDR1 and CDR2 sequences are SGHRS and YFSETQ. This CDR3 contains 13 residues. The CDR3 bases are TGCGCCAGCAGCTTGACGGCAGACTATGGCTACACCTTC. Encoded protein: CASSLTADYGYTF.

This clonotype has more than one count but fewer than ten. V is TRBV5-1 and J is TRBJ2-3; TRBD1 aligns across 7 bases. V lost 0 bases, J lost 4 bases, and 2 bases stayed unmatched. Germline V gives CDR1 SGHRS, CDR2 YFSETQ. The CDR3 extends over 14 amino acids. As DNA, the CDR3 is TGCGCCAGCAGCTTGGAGGGGGCCTCAGATACGCAGTATTTT. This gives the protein CASSLEGASDTQYF.

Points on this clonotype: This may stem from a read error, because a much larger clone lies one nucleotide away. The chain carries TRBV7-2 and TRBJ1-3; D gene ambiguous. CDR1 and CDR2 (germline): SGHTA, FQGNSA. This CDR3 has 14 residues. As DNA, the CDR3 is TGTGTCAGCAGCTTGGACTTCTCTGGAAACACCATATATTTT. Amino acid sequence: CVSSLDFSGNTIYF.

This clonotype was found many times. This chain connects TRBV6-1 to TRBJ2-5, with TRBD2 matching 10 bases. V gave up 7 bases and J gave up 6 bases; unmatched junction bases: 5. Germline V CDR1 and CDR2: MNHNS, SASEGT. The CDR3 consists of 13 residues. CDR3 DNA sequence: TGTGCCAGCATGGCTAGCGGGGGAAAGACCCAGTACTTC. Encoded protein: CASMASGGKTQYF.

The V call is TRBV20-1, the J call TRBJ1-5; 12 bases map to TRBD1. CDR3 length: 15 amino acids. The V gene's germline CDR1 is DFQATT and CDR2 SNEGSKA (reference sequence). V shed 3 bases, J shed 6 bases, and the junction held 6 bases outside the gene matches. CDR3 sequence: CSASRSGQGAQPQHF. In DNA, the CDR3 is TGCAGTGCTAGTAGATCGGGACAGGGGGCTCAGCCCCAGCATTTT.

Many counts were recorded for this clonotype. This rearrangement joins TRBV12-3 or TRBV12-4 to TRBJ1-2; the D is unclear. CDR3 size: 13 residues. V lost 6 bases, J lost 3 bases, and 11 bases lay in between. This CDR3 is CASSSEGDYGYTF. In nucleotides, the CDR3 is TGTGCCAGCAGCTCCGAGGGAGACTATGGCTACACCTTC.

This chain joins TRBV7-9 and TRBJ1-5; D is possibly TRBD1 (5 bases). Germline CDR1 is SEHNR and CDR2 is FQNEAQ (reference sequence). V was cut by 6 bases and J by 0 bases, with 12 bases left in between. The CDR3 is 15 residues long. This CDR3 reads CASSKGLNSNQPQHF. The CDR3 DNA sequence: TGTGCCAGCAGTAAGGGGTTAAATAGCAATCAGCCCCAGCATTTT.

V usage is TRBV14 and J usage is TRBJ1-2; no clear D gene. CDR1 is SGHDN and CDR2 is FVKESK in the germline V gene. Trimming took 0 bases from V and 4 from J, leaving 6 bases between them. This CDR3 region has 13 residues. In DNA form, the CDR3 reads TGTGCCAGCAGCCAAGATTCGACCTATGGCTACACCTTC. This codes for CASSQDSTYGYTF.

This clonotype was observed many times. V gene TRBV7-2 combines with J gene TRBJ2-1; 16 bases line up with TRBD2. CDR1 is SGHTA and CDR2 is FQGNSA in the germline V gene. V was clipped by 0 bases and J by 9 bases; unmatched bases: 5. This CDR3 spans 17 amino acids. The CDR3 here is CASSLAGTSGGVSEQFF. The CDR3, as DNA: TGTGCCAGCAGCTTAGCTGGGACTAGCGGGGGGGTTAGTGAGCAGTTCTTC. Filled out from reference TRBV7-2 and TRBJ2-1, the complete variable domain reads GAGVSQSPSNKVTEKGKDVELRCDPISGHTALYWYRQSLGQGLEFLIYFQGNSAPDKSGLPSDRFSAERTGGSVSTLTIQRTQQEDSAVYLCASSLAGTSGGVSEQFFGPGTRLTVL.

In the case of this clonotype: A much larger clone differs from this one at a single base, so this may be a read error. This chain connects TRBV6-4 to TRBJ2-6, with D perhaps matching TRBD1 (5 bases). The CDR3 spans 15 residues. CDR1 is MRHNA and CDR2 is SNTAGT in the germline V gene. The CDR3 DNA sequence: TGTGTCAGCAGTGACAGCAGGTCTGGGGCCAACGTCCTGACTTTC. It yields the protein CVSSDSRSGANVLTF.

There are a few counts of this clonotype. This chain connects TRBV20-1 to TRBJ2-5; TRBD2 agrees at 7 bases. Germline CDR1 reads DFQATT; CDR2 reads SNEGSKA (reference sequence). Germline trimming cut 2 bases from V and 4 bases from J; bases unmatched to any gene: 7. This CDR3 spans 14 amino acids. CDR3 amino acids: CSARSPREGETQYF. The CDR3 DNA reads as TGCAGTGCTAGATCCCCCAGGGAGGGAGAGACCCAGTACTTC.

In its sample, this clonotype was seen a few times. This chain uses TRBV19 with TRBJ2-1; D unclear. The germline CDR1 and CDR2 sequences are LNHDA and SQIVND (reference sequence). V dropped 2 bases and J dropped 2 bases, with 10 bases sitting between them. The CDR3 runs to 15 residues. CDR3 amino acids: CASSISFGPYNEQFF. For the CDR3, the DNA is TGTGCCAGTAGTATATCTTTTGGGCCCTACAATGAGCAGTTCTTC.

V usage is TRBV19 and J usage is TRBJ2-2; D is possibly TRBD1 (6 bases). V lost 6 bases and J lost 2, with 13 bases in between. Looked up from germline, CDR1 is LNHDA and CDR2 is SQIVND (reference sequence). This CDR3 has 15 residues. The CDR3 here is CASRGTGTNTGELFF. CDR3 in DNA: TGTGCCAGTAGGGGAACAGGGACAAACACCGGGGAGCTGTTTTTT.

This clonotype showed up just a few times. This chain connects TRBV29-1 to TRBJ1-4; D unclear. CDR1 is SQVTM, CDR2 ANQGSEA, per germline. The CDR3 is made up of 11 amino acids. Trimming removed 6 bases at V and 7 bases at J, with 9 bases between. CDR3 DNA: TGCAGCGTCCAACTAGGTGAAAAACTGTTTTTT. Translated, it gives CSVQLGEKLFF.

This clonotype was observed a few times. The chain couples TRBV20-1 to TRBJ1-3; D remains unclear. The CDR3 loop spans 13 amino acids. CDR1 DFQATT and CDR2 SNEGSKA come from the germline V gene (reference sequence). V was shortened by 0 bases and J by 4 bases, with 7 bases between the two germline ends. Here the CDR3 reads CSARDPVGNTIYF. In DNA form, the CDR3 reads TGCAGTGCTAGAGATCCTGTAGGAAACACCATATATTTT.

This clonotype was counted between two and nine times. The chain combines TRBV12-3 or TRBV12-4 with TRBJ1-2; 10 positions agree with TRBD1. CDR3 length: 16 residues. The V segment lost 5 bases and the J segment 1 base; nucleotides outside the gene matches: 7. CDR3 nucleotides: TGTGCCAGCAGTCCCCTGGGACAGGGGCGTAACTATGGCTACACCTTC. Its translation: CASSPLGQGRNYGYTF.

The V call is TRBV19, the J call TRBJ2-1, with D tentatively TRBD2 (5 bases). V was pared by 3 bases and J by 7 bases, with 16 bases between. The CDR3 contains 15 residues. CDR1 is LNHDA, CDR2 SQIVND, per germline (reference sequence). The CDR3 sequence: CASSMKGGLRNEQFF. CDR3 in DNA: TGTGCCAGTAGTATGAAGGGCGGGCTCCGGAATGAGCAGTTCTTC.